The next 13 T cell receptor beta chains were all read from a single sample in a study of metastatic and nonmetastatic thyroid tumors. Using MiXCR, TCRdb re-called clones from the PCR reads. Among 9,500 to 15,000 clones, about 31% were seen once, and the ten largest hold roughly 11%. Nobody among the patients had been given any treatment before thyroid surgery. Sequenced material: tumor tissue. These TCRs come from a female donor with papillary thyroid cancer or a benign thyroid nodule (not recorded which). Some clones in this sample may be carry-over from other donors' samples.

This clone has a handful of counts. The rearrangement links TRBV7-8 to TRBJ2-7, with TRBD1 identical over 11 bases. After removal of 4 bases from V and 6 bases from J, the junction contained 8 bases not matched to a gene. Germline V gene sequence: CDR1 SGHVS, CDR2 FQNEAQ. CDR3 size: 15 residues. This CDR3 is CASSSFHGQGAEQYF. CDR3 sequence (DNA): TGTGCCAGCAGCTCCTTTCACGGACAGGGGGCCGAGCAGTACTTC.

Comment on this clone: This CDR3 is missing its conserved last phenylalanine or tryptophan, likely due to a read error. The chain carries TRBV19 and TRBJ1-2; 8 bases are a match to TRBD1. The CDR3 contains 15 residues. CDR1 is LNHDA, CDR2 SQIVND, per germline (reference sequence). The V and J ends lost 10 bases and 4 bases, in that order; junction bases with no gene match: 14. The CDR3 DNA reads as TGTGCCAATTTCAACCCGGGACAGGATACCTATGGCTACACCTTA. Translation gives CANFNPGQDTYGYTL.

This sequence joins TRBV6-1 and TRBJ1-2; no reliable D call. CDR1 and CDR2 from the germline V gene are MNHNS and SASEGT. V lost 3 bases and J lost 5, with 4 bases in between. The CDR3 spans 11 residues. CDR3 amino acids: CASSDSYGYTF. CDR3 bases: TGTGCCAGCAGTGACAGTTATGGCTACACCTTC.

CDR3 in amino acids: CASSFRQGTNGYTF. CDR3 DNA sequence: TGTGCCAGCAGCTTCCGACAGGGAACGAATGGCTACACCTTC. V and J are TRBV13 and TRBJ1-2, with 7 bases that match TRBD1. The ends lost 3 bases at V and 6 bases at J; junction bases unmatched: 7. This CDR3 is 14 amino acids long. Per germline, CDR1 PRHDT and CDR2 FYEKMQ (reference sequence).

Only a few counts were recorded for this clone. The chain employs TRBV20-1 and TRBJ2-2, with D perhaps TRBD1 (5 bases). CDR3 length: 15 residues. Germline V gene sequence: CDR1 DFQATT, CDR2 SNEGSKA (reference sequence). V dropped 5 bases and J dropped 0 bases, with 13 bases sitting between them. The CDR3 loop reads CSAARQGANTGELFF. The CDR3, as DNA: TGCAGTGCTGCCCGCCAGGGCGCGAACACCGGGGAGCTGTTTTTT.

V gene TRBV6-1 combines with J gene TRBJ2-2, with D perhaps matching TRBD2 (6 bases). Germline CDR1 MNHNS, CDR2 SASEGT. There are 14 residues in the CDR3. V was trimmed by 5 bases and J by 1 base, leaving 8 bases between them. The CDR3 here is CASSWGGNTGELFF. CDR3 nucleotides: TGTGCCAGCAGTTGGGGAGGGAACACCGGGGAGCTGTTTTTT.

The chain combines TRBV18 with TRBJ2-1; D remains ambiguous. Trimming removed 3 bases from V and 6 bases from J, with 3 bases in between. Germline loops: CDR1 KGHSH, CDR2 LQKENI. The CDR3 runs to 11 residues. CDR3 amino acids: CASSPFNEQFF. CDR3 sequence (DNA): TGTGCCAGCTCACCTTTCAATGAGCAGTTCTTC.

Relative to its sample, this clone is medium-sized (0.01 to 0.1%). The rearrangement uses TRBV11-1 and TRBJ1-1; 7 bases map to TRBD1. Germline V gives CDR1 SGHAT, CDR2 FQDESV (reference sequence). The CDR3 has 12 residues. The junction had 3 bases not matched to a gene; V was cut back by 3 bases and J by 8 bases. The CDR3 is CASSFGTAEAFF. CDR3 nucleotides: TGTGCCAGCAGCTTTGGGACAGCCGAAGCTTTCTTT.

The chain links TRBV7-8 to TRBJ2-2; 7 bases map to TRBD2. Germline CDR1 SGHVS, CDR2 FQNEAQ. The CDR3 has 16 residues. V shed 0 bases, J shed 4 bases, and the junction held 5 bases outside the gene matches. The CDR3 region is CASSLAPREGTGELFF. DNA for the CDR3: TGTGCCAGCAGCTTAGCGCCCAGGGAGGGCACCGGGGAGCTGTTTTTT.

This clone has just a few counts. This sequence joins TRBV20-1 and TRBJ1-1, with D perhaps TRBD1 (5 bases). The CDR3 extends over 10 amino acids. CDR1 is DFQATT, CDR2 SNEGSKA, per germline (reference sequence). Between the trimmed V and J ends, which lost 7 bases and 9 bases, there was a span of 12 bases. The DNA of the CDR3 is TGCAGTGGTTCAGGGAAGAAAGCTTTCTTT. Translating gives CSGSGKKAFF.

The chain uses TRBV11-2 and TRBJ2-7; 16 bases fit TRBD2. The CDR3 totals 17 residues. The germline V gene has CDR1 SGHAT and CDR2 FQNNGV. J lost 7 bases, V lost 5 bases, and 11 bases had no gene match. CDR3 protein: CASSRYGTSGGAREQYF. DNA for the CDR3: TGTGCCAGCAGCCGTTATGGGACTAGCGGGGGGGCAAGAGAGCAGTACTTC.

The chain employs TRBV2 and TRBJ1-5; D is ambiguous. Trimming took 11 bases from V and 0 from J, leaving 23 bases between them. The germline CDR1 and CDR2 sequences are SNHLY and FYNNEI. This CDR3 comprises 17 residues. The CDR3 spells CAPPLVNSPYSNQPQHF. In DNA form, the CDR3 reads TGTGCCCCCCCCCTAGTGAATTCCCCGTATAGCAATCAGCCCCAGCATTTT. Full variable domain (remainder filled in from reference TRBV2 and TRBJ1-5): EPEVTQTPSHQVTQMGQEVILRCVPISNHLYFYWYRQILGQKVEFLVSFYNNEISEKSEIFDDQFSVERPDGSNFTLKIRSTKLEDSAMYFCAPPLVNSPYSNQPQHFGDGTRLSIL.

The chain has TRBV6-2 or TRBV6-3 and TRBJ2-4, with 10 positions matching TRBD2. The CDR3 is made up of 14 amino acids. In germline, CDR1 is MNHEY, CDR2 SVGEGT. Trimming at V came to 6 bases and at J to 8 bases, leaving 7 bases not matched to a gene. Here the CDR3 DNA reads TGTGCCAGCAGACCCACTAGCGGGGTAGACATTCAGTACTTC. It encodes CASRPTSGVDIQYF.